These 25 T cell receptor beta chains were sequenced from one sample in a study of OX40 agonist ivuxolimab in advanced cancers. Measured with immunoSEQ multiplex PCR; TCRdb has only the in-frame clones, and not every one. The sample holds fewer than 140,000 clones, 90% seen once. The material was CD4+ or CD8+ T cells sorted from blood, obtained in a trial of the OX40 agonist ivuxolimab. The receptors here all came from an adult with an advanced solid tumor such as melanoma, head and neck, liver or kidney cancer.

This chain joins TRBV4-3 and TRBJ2-1; either TRBD1 or TRBD2 may fit D (5 bases each). The V and J ends lost 1 base and 3 bases respectively, with 13 bases between them. The CDR3 consists of 16 residues. Germline V gene sequence: CDR1 LGHNA, CDR2 YSLEER. The CDR3: CASSQAPGTFYNEQFF. The CDR3 DNA follows: TGCGCCAGCAGCCAAGCCCCCGGGACGTTCTACAATGAGCAGTTCTTC.

The chain carries TRBV10-3 and TRBJ2-1; 10 bases match TRBD2. The CDR3 sequence is 17 residues long. Trimming took 10 bases from V and 1 from J; bases not matched to a gene: 13. CDR1 ENHRY and CDR2 SYGVKD come from the germline V gene. This chain's CDR3 is CATRPIVTSGSYNEQFF. CDR3 sequence (DNA): TGTGCCACCAGGCCTATAGTGACTAGCGGGTCCTACAATGAGCAGTTCTTC.

The V gene is TRBV7-6, the J gene TRBJ1-6; 7 bases fit TRBD1. Trimming took 5 bases from V and 5 from J; bases not matched to a gene: 9. The CDR3 length is 16 residues. CDR1 SGHVS and CDR2 FNYEAQ come from the germline V gene. The CDR3, as DNA: TGTGCCAGCAGCCTAGGAGGGCAGGGGGATAATTCACCCCTCCACTTT. Amino acids: CASSLGGQGDNSPLHF.

The rearrangement links TRBV28 to TRBJ2-2, with unresolved D. Trimming removed 4 bases from V and 8 bases from J, with 17 bases in between. Looked up from germline, CDR1 is MDHEN and CDR2 is SYDVKM. The CDR3 contains 15 residues. CDR3 coding DNA: TGTGCCAGCAGTTCCCGGTTGACTCTTTTGGGGGAGCTGTTTTTT. The encoded protein is CASSSRLTLLGELFF.

This clone was observed a single time. The V and J genes are TRBV9 and TRBJ1-1; D is perhaps TRBD1 (5 bases). Germline CDR1 is SGDLS and CDR2 is YYNGEE. V gave up 6 bases and J gave up 3 bases, with 15 bases separating them. CDR3 length equals 14 residues. As DNA, the CDR3 is TGTGCCAGCACTCCGATGTGGGGGGACACTGAAGCTTTCTTT. Protein: CASTPMWGDTEAFF.

This rearrangement joins TRBV10-3 to TRBJ1-2, with D unresolved. Germline CDR1 is ENHRY and CDR2 is SYGVKD. Trimming took off 6 bases at V and 0 bases at J, with 8 bases between the two ends. This CDR3 has 13 residues. The DNA of the CDR3 is TGTGCCATCAGAGGGATAGCTAACTATGGCTACACCTTC. Encoded protein: CAIRGIANYGYTF.

The chain recombines TRBV28 with TRBJ2-2, with D unresolved. CDR1 and CDR2 from the germline V gene are MDHEN and SYDVKM. V was shortened by 1 base and J by 8 bases, with 8 bases between the two germline ends. The CDR3 contains 13 residues. This CDR3 is CASSLYSQGELFF. Written as DNA, the CDR3 is TGTGCCAGCAGTTTATACAGTCAGGGGGAGCTGTTTTTT.

This chain uses TRBV6-1 with TRBJ2-1; 9 bases agree with TRBD1. This CDR3 is 14 amino acids long. The germline CDR1 and CDR2 sequences are MNHNS and SASEGT. V shed 6 bases and J 6 bases; nucleotides not matched to a gene: 6. CDR3: CASSDKDRGNEQFF. Written as DNA, the CDR3 is TGTGCCAGCAGCGACAAGGACAGGGGCAATGAGCAGTTCTTC.

The chain has TRBV6-5 and TRBJ1-1; no reliable D call. The CDR3 extends over 11 amino acids. The V and J ends lost 0 bases and 8 bases respectively, with 4 bases between them. CDR1 MNHEY and CDR2 SVGAGI come from the germline V gene. This CDR3 reads CASSYSSEAFF. CDR3 bases: TGTGCCAGCAGTTACTCGTCGGAAGCTTTCTTT.

This clone has at least ten counts. The rearrangement links TRBV10-3 to TRBJ2-7; 8 bases align to TRBD1. The germline CDR1 and CDR2 sequences are ENHRY and SYGVKD. J gave up 1 base and V 5 bases, and 4 bases lay outside the gene matches. This CDR3 has 14 amino acids. The CDR3 protein is CAISYTGGSYEQYF. The CDR3 DNA reads as TGTGCCATCAGTTACACAGGGGGGTCCTACGAGCAGTACTTC.

The chain uses TRBV18 and TRBJ1-6; 9 bases match TRBD1. The ends lost 4 bases at V and 7 bases at J; junction bases unmatched: 2. The CDR3 extends over 14 amino acids. Germline CDR1 is KGHSH and CDR2 is LQKENI. The CDR3 nucleotides are TGTGCCAGCTCACGAGGGACAGGGAATTCACCCCTCCACTTT. It translates to CASSRGTGNSPLHF.

V is TRBV28 and J is TRBJ1-2; TRBD1 aligns across 8 bases. Trimming removed 7 bases from V and 5 bases from J; junction bases left unmatched: 15. This CDR3 is built from 16 residues. Germline CDR1 and CDR2: MDHEN and SYDVKM. Written as DNA, the CDR3 is TGTGCCAGCAACTCCCCTGCGGCCGGGACAGGTTATGGCTACACCTTC. Protein: CASNSPAAGTGYGYTF.

The chain links TRBV28 to TRBJ2-1; D possibly corresponds to TRBD2 (6 bases). Germline V gives CDR1 MDHEN, CDR2 SYDVKM. The CDR3 is 11 amino acids. V was cut by 6 bases and J by 11 bases, with 11 bases left in between. CDR3 sequence: CASSPRGKQFF. The CDR3 nucleotides read TGTGCCAGCAGCCCACGGGGGAAGCAGTTCTTC.

This clone was found a few times. This rearrangement joins TRBV7-9 to TRBJ2-5; 11 nucleotides line up with TRBD2. In germline, CDR1 is SEHNR, CDR2 FQNEAQ (reference sequence). V lost 8 bases, J lost 0 bases, and 8 bases stayed unmatched. The CDR3 consists of 16 residues. The CDR3 sequence: CASLLAGGLYQETQYF. CDR3 in DNA: TGTGCCAGCTTGCTAGCGGGGGGTTTATACCAAGAGACCCAGTACTTC. Full variable domain (remainder filled in from reference TRBV7-9 and TRBJ2-5): DTGVSQNPRHKITKRGQNVTFRCDPISEHNRLYWYRQTLGQGPEFLTYFQNEAQLEKSRLLSDRFSAERPKGSFSTLEIQRTEQGDSAMYLCASLLAGGLYQETQYFGPGTRLLVL.

In its sample, this clone was seen a few times. The chain employs TRBV27 and TRBJ1-2, with D uncertain. Trimming removed 5 bases at V and 8 bases at J, with 18 bases between. CDR3 length: 14 residues. CDR1 MNHEY and CDR2 SMNVEV come from the germline V gene (reference sequence). The CDR3 nucleotides are TGTGCCAGCAGTGCAACTCTGCAAGTAAGGGGCTACACCTTC. This translates into CASSATLQVRGYTF.

The chain combines TRBV29-1 with TRBJ2-3, with D perhaps given as TRBD1 or TRBD2 (5 bases each). Germline CDR1 reads SQVTM; CDR2 reads ANQGSEA. V dropped 8 bases and J dropped 6 bases, with 12 bases sitting between them. The CDR3 totals 11 residues. In DNA, the CDR3 is TGCAGCATCAGTGGGGGTGATACGCAGTATTTT. Translation gives CSISGGDTQYF.

This rearrangement joins TRBV19 to TRBJ1-1; D call uncertain. The V gene's germline CDR1 is LNHDA and CDR2 SQIVND (reference sequence). CDR3 size: 13 residues. V was cut by 3 bases and J by 5 bases, with 10 bases left in between. The CDR3 nucleotides are TGTGCCAGTAGTATCGACCGCCGAACTGAAGCTTTCTTT. It codes for CASSIDRRTEAFF.

This clone has just one count. This sequence joins TRBV6-5 and TRBJ1-5; 7 bases are shared with TRBD1. Germline V CDR1 and CDR2: MNHEY, SVGAGI. CDR3 size: 14 residues. The V and J ends lost 4 bases and 1 base, in that order; junction bases with no gene match: 1. For the CDR3, the DNA is TGTGCCAGCAGTTTACAGGGGAGCAATCAGCCCCAGCATTTT. Translated: CASSLQGSNQPQHF.

The V gene is TRBV5-1, the J gene TRBJ2-5; D gene uncertain. The CDR3 is made up of 13 amino acids. Trimming took 3 bases from V and 1 from J, leaving 7 bases between them. The germline CDR1 and CDR2 sequences are SGHRS and YFSETQ. The CDR3 DNA sequence: TGCGCCAGCAGCTCTGATCCCCAAGAGACCCAGTACTTC. This codes for CASSSDPQETQYF.

The J gene is TRBJ1-2, the V gene TRBV6-5; 7 bases are a match to TRBD1. V shed 6 bases and J 5 bases; nucleotides not matched to a gene: 3. The CDR3 is 12 residues long. Germline V lookup: CDR1 MNHEY, CDR2 SVGAGI. The CDR3 region is CASRRTGYGYTF. CDR3 DNA sequence: TGTGCCAGCAGACGGACAGGTTATGGCTACACCTTC.

The rearrangement uses TRBV2 and TRBJ1-5; tentative D call: TRBD1 (6 bases). In germline, CDR1 is SNHLY, CDR2 FYNNEI. There are 16 residues in the CDR3. Trimming removed 2 bases at V and 6 bases at J, with 17 bases between. CDR3 loop: CASSELGGLMGQPQHF. CDR3 nucleotide sequence: TGTGCCAGCAGTGAATTGGGGGGGCTGATGGGTCAGCCCCAGCATTTT.

The chain couples TRBV7-9 to TRBJ1-1, with 9 bases matching TRBD1. The CDR3 spans 15 residues. Germline CDR1 SEHNR, CDR2 FQNEAQ (reference sequence). The V and J ends lost 5 bases and 3 bases, in that order; junction bases with no gene match: 7. CDR3 bases: TGTGCCAGCAGCCCAGACAGGGGGTTGGACACTGAAGCTTTCTTT. The encoded protein is CASSPDRGLDTEAFF.

This chain links TRBV5-6 with TRBJ1-2, with D possibly matching TRBD1 (6 bases). V dropped 4 bases and J dropped 3 bases, with 13 bases sitting between them. This CDR3 is 14 amino acids long. CDR1 and CDR2 from the germline V gene are SGHDT and YYEEEE. The CDR3 DNA follows: TGTGCCAGCAGCCGCCAGAGGACAGACTATGGCTACACCTTC. This codes for CASSRQRTDYGYTF.

CDR3 region: CASSPGSQETQYF. CDR3 DNA: TGTGCCAGCTCACCAGGCAGCCAAGAGACCCAGTACTTC. J is TRBJ2-5 and V is TRBV18; D is unclear. This CDR3 contains 13 residues. The germline V gene has CDR1 KGHSH and CDR2 LQKENI. Trimming removed 2 bases from V and 1 base from J, with 5 bases in between.

V is TRBV6-1 and J is TRBJ2-5; the match to TRBD1 covers 7 bases. The germline V gene encodes CDR1 MNHNS and CDR2 SASEGT. V shed 3 bases, J shed 1 base, and the junction held 2 bases outside the gene matches. The CDR3 runs to 14 residues. In DNA, the CDR3 is TGTGCCAGCAGTGAGGACAGGATCCAAGAGACCCAGTACTTC. This codes for CASSEDRIQETQYF.